The T cell receptor (beta chain) described here comes from a study of CD8 T cells in ankylosing spondylitis. By quantitative 5'-RACE with molecular barcodes, the TCR beta libraries were made. MiXCR, run by TCRdb on the 5' RACE reads, gives a single entry per CDR3 protein. Of some 23,000 distinct CDR3 sequences listed, about 2.6% are singletons. Broader study findings: A subset of motif variants has previously been described in the synovial fluid and blood of reactive arthritis. The study identified a TCR beta motif of roughly eight highly homologous variants that appeared characteristic of ankylosing spondylitis blood. The authors reported significant enrichment of disease-linked clones in matched ankylosing spondylitis synovial fluid.

This clonotype was seen a few times. As yet, its antigen is unknown. A much larger clone sits a single nucleotide away, making a read error possible. Germline V gene sequence: CDR1 SGDLS, CDR2 YYNGEE. This CDR3 region has 13 residues. Trimming left V 3 bases short and J 4 bases short, with 10 bases between. This sequence was found in a female donor with ankylosing spondylitis or in good health (not recorded which). Input material: blood, either unsorted or a sorted T cell fraction (not recorded which). The chain recombines TRBV9 with TRBJ1-1; no clear D. The CDR3 region has the DNA TGTGCCAGCAGCGCAGGCATGTTCACTGAAGCTTTCTTT. Protein sequence: CASSAGMFTEAFF.